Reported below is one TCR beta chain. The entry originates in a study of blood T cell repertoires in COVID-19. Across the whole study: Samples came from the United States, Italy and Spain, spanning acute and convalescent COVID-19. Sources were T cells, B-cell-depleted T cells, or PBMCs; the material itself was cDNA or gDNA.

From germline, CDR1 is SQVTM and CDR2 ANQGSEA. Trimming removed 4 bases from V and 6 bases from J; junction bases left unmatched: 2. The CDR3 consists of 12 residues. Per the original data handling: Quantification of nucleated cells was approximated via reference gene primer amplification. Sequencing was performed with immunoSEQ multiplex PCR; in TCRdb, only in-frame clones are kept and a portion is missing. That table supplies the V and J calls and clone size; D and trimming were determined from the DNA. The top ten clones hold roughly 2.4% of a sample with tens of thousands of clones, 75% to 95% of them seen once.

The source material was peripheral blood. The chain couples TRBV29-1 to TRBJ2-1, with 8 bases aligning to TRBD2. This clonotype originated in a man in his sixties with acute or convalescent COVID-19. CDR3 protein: CSVASGSNEQFF. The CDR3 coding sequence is TGCAGCGTTGCCAGCGGGAGCAATGAGCAGTTCTTC.